The 23 T cell receptor beta chains presented below share a single source sample, sequenced in a study of early T cells in non-severe SARS-CoV-2 infection. TCRdb called the 5' RACE reads again in MiXCR, with one record for every CDR3 protein. The data hold about 55,000 distinct CDR3 sequences, with about 15% observed a single time. This sample comprised whole blood, obtained at baseline. These receptor sequences come from an adult who was a healthcare worker with PCR-confirmed SARS-CoV-2 infection or an uninfected control (not recorded which).

This clonotype was detected ten times or more. J is TRBJ1-2 and V is TRBV11-2; no reliable D call. The CDR3 loop spans 12 amino acids. CDR1 and CDR2 from the germline V gene are SGHAT and FQNNGV. Trimming took 3 bases from V and 4 from J, leaving 6 bases between them. CDR3 amino acids: CASSFEAYGYTF. CDR3 nucleotide sequence: TGTGCCAGCAGCTTCGAGGCCTATGGCTACACCTTC.

This clonotype was recorded a few times. The J gene is TRBJ2-3, the V gene TRBV12-3 or TRBV12-4; D is unclear. The CDR3 loop spans 15 amino acids. V lost 3 bases, J lost 3 bases, and 13 bases lay in between. The CDR3 loop is CASSFSRIQTDTQYF. DNA for the CDR3: TGTGCCAGCAGTTTTTCACGGATACAGACAGATACGCAGTATTTT.

This clonotype was counted a few times. The genes are TRBV7-9 and TRBJ2-5; 9 bases align to TRBD1. The V segment lost 4 bases and the J segment 1 base; nucleotides outside the gene matches: 10. Looked up from germline, CDR1 is SEHNR and CDR2 is FQNEAQ (reference sequence). The CDR3 extends over 17 amino acids. As DNA, the CDR3 is TGTGCCAGCAGCTATACCGGGACAGGGTACTTCCAAGAGACCCAGTACTTC. Translating it yields CASSYTGTGYFQETQYF.

A note on this clonotype: Possible read error: a much larger clone is one base away. The V gene is TRBV30, the J gene TRBJ2-1; 7 nucleotides match TRBD2. The germline V gene has CDR1 GTSNPN and CDR2 SVGIG (reference sequence). The length of the CDR3 is 16 residues. The junction had 7 bases not matched to a gene; V was cut back by 0 bases and J by 2 bases. The CDR3 DNA reads as TGTGCCTGGAGTGTGAGACTAGCTGGCCCCTACAATGAGCAGTTCTTC. Amino acid sequence: CAWSVRLAGPYNEQFF.

This sequence joins TRBV11-2 and TRBJ2-1, with 10 bases aligning to TRBD2. The V gene end was trimmed by 4 bases and the J gene end by 0 bases; junction bases not matched to a gene: 9. CDR1 and CDR2 from the germline V gene are SGHAT and FQNNGV. The CDR3 loop spans 18 amino acids. This CDR3 is CASSSTPSSGSSYNEQFF. The CDR3 DNA reads TGTGCCAGCAGCTCCACCCCCTCTAGCGGGAGCTCCTACAATGAGCAGTTCTTC.

This clonotype was counted ten times or more. The V and J genes are TRBV29-1 and TRBJ1-1; D call uncertain. The V and J ends lost 7 bases and 0 bases respectively, with 9 bases between them. The germline gives CDR1 SQVTM, CDR2 ANQGSEA. This CDR3 is 12 amino acids long. The CDR3 DNA sequence: TGCAGCGCCGGGCAGATGAACACTGAAGCTTTCTTT. Translated, it gives CSAGQMNTEAFF.

This clonotype was counted ten times or more. The chain recombines TRBV25-1 with TRBJ2-2; D is undetermined. Germline V gene data show CDR1 as MGHDK and CDR2 as SYGVNS. The V and J ends lost 4 bases and 7 bases respectively, with 4 bases between them. CDR3 length: 11 amino acids. The CDR3 nucleotides read TGTGCCAGCAGTGTAGGCGGGGAGCTGTTTTTT. Translating it yields CASSVGGELFF. Combining the CDR3 with reference TRBV25-1 and TRBJ2-2 gives the whole variable domain EADIYQTPRYLVIGTGKKITLECSQTMGHDKMYWYQQDPGMELHLIHYSYGVNSTEKGDLSSESTVSRIRTEHFPLTLESARPSHTSQYLCASSVGGELFFGEGSRLTVL.

This clonotype was picked up many times. The rearrangement links TRBV19 to TRBJ2-1; maybe TRBD2 (5 bases). The CDR3 length is 16 residues. CDR1 LNHDA and CDR2 SQIVND come from the germline V gene (reference sequence). Trimming removed 2 bases at V and 4 bases at J, with 15 bases between. The CDR3 region has the DNA TGTGCCAGTAGTATAAGCATGTTAGCGCGGTACAATGAGCAGTTCTTC. This codes for CASSISMLARYNEQFF.

This clonotype occurred a few times. The chain uses TRBV12-3 or TRBV12-4 and TRBJ2-7; 8 bases map to TRBD1. CDR3 length: 18 residues. The V and J ends lost 5 bases and 3 bases, in that order; junction bases with no gene match: 18. CDR3 sequence (DNA): TGTGCCAGCAGTCTGATGGCGAGATTCCAGGGGGCTCTCTACGAGCAGTACTTC. It yields the protein CASSLMARFQGALYEQYF.

At least ten counts were recorded for this clonotype. The chain combines TRBV4-2 with TRBJ2-7; D is ambiguous. Germline-derived CDR1 and CDR2 are LGHNA and YNFKEQ. Deletions cut 4 bases from V and 5 bases from J, with 9 bases between. The CDR3 length is 12 residues. In nucleotides, the CDR3 is TGTGCCAGCAGCCTCGACCGGGACGAGCAGTACTTC. This translates into CASSLDRDEQYF.

This clonotype was observed a few times. The chain is built from TRBV29-1 and TRBJ2-5, with 9 nucleotides matching TRBD2. The CDR3 extends over 14 amino acids. J lost 4 bases, V lost 4 bases, and 7 bases had no gene match. The V gene's germline CDR1 is SQVTM and CDR2 ANQGSEA. CDR3 in DNA: TGCAGCGTTGGGCCAGCGGGGGGAAGAGAGACCCAGTACTTC. Its protein product is CSVGPAGGRETQYF.

The rearrangement joins TRBV10-1 to TRBJ1-4; 11 bases align to TRBD1. The CDR3 consists of 15 residues. Germline V gene data show CDR1 as WNHNN and CDR2 as SYGVQD (reference sequence). Trimming at V came to 6 bases and at J to 14 bases, leaving 14 bases not matched to a gene. As DNA, the CDR3 is TGCGCCAGCAGCGACGGGACAGGGGGGCTTGGAAAGCTGTTTTTT. It encodes CASSDGTGGLGKLFF.

This clonotype was observed a few times. The V gene is TRBV3-1, the J gene TRBJ2-1; D assignment may be TRBD1 or TRBD2 (5 bases each). The CDR3 contains 13 residues. Germline CDR1 LGHDT, CDR2 YNNKEL (reference sequence). Trimming shortened V by 5 bases and J by 6 bases, and 11 bases separated the two germline ends. The CDR3 DNA reads TGTGCCAGCAGCTCCCTTGGGGGCAATGAGCAGTTCTTC. Translation gives CASSSLGGNEQFF.

This clonotype turned up a few times. The chain couples TRBV28 to TRBJ1-2, with TRBD1 identical over 7 bases. The germline CDR1 and CDR2 sequences are MDHEN and SYDVKM. The CDR3 sequence is 14 residues long. After removal of 7 bases from V and 7 bases from J, the junction contained 12 bases not matched to a gene. The CDR3, as DNA: TGTGCCAGCAACGTACGGGGGACAGACCGTGGCTACACCTTC. Translated, it gives CASNVRGTDRGYTF.

The rearrangement links TRBV5-7 to TRBJ2-7; D may be TRBD2 (6 bases). TRBV5-7 is an ORF, with its function uncertain. The CDR3 totals 14 residues. Trimming left V 0 bases short and J 5 bases short, with 12 bases between. CDR3 loop: CASSLEEGRNEQYF. CDR3 DNA sequence: TGTGCCAGCAGCTTGGAAGAGGGGAGGAACGAGCAGTACTTC.

This clonotype was found a few times. The chain couples TRBV7-9 to TRBJ2-7; no definite D call. The CDR3 totals 12 residues. The V end was cut by 7 bases, the J end by 7 bases, with 14 bases between. CDR1 and CDR2 (germline): SEHNR, FQNEAQ (reference sequence). CDR3 sequence (DNA): TGTGCCAGCAACATAAACAAGGGTGAGCAGTACTTC. Protein product: CASNINKGEQYF.

This chain joins TRBV25-1 and TRBJ2-3; no firm D call. The V gene's germline CDR1 is MGHDK and CDR2 SYGVNS. Trimming stripped 6 bases from V and 5 bases from J, with 9 bases between. The CDR3 length is 12 residues. The CDR3 reads CASSRPGDTQYF. DNA of the CDR3: TGTGCCAGCAGCAGGCCCGGAGATACGCAGTATTTT.

This chain joins TRBV6-6 and TRBJ1-4; the match to TRBD1 covers 7 bases. This CDR3 is built from 11 residues. After removal of 7 bases from V and 8 bases from J, the junction contained 1 base not matched to a gene. CDR1 is MNHNY, CDR2 SVGAGI, per germline (reference sequence). The CDR3 region is CASTGQEKLFF. CDR3 DNA sequence: TGTGCCAGCACGGGACAGGAAAAACTGTTTTTT.

The chain carries TRBV9 and TRBJ2-5; the D is unclear. V lost 0 bases, J lost 1 base, and 7 bases lay in between. The CDR3 has 14 amino acids. Germline loops: CDR1 SGDLS, CDR2 YYNGEE. The CDR3 bases are TGTGCCAGCAGCGTAGGCGGCTTCCAAGAGACCCAGTACTTC. Its protein product is CASSVGGFQETQYF.

This clonotype was detected a few times. DNA for the CDR3: TGTGCCAGCAGCCAGACCTCTGGGGCCAACGTCCTGACTTTC. Translating gives CASSQTSGANVLTF. The chain uses TRBV3-1 and TRBJ2-6; no reliable D call. V lost 3 bases to trimming and J lost 0 bases, with 3 bases between them. The CDR3 covers 14 residues. Germline V CDR1 and CDR2: LGHDT, YNNKEL (reference sequence).

This clonotype has ten or more counts. The chain recombines TRBV6-6 with TRBJ1-3; D perhaps matches TRBD1 (6 bases). This CDR3 region has 16 residues. Per the germline V gene, CDR1 is MNHNY and CDR2 is SVGAGI (reference sequence). V lost 0 bases, J lost 3 bases, and 12 bases lay in between. The CDR3 sequence is CASSYSTRGGGNTIYF. The CDR3 nucleotides are TGTGCCAGCAGTTACTCGACCAGGGGAGGTGGAAACACCATATATTTT.

The table lists this clonotype with a few counts. The V gene is TRBV7-8, the J gene TRBJ2-1; tentatively, D is TRBD1 (6 bases). V lost 5 bases, J lost 0 bases, and 11 bases lay in between. Germline V gene lookup returns CDR1 SGHVS and CDR2 FQNEAQ. This CDR3 contains 15 residues. The CDR3 loop is CASSPDRISYNEQFF. CDR3 DNA: TGTGCCAGCAGCCCAGACAGGATCTCCTACAATGAGCAGTTCTTC.

Regarding this clonotype: Sequence at one end of the junction differs from germline and may be a read error. The rearrangement links TRBV12-3 or TRBV12-4 to TRBJ2-1; 10 nucleotides line up with TRBD2. This CDR3 has 14 amino acids. For the CDR3, the DNA is TGTGCCACCAGTTCCAGCGGGGGGGCGCGGGAGCAGTTCTTC. It yields the protein CATSSSGGAREQFF.